This T cell receptor beta chain is from a study of cytomegalovirus exposure and HLA in healthy donors (TCRdb year 2017). Concerning the study at large: The 666 repertoires of the first cohort and the roughly 120 validation repertoires were produced on the same platform, according to a later analysis. Along with the approximately 700-subject first cohort, a separate validation cohort of 120 different subjects was used. High-throughput TCR immunosequencing, statistical association of individual TCRs with disease status, and machine learning were combined to predict cytomegalovirus infection status. The study was designed to test whether signatures of past pathogen exposure could be identified by cataloging public T cell receptors.

The donors were included in the validation cohort of around 120 subjects, a group kept apart from the approximately 670-subject first cohort. As regards this clone: Its binding antigen is unknown. The input lacks base qualities; no much larger clone sits a single base away.

Results and caveats for the whole study, not just this receptor: A total of some 180 TCR beta chains were listed by the study as associated with cytomegalovirus. Three of the identified cytomegalovirus-associated TCR beta chains were confirmed in vitro to be specific for cytomegalovirus antigens. It was suggested by the authors that the approach could potentially be generalized to other disease states and immunological phenotypes. In both the original and validation cohorts, the classifier was reported to diagnose cytomegalovirus status with high specificity and sensitivity. A later analysis lacked HLA typing for the validation cohort, so it scored co-occurrence in that cohort across all 110 or so repertoires. Most TCR sequences were seen in very few donors, while some public TCRs were found in many individuals. A later analysis found that TCRs clustered in the first cohort also tended to co-occur in the 100 to 150 validation repertoires, with more than 90% of cluster scores above 0.

The library was generated by the immunoSEQ multiplex PCR assay. As for the authors' bioinformatics: A statistical classification framework was built to diagnose cytomegalovirus status from the catalog of TCR beta chain sequences. In TCRdb, the immuneACCESS table is reduced to in-frame sequences with V and J assigned. These tables do not hold every clone; where another copy was compared, an unresolved V gene accounts for under half, and the others remain unexplained. V, J and clone size reflect that table, while D and trimming were determined from the DNA. The sample has 55,000 to 75,000 clones on record, about 89% of them singletons. The top ten clonotypes cover approximately 3.4% of the sample. Sequencing was done on a sample of PBMCs. The sequence derives from a man aged 18 to 30 in good health and CMV-seronegative.

CDR3 sequence: CSAAMGLAAADTQYF. The DNA sequence is given as TGCAGCGCTGCAATGGGACTAGCGGCGGCAGATACGCAGTATTTT. This chain is built from TRBV29-1 and TRBJ2-3, with 11 bases in between that match TRBD2. Trimmed from V: 7 bases; trimmed from J: 4 bases; junction bases lacking a gene match: 10. CDR1 SQVTM and CDR2 ANQGSEA were looked up in the germline V gene. The CDR3 holds 15 amino acids from the cysteine to the phenylalanine. Only CDR3 DNA is held: 45 bases, read in frame from base 1.